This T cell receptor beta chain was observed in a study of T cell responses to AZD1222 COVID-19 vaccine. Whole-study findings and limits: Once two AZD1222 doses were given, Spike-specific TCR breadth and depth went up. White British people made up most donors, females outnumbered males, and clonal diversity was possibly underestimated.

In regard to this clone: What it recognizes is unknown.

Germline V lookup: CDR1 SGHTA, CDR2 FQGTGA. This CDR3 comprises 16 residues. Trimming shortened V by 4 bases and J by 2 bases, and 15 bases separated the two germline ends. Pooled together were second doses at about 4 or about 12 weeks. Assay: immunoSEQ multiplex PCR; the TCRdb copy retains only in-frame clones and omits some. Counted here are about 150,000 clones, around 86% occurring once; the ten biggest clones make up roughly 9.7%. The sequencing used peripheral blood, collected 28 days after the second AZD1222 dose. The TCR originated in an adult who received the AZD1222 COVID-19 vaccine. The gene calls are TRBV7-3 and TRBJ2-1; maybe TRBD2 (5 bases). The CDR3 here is CASSSFGSGAYNEQFF. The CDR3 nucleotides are TGTGCCAGCAGCTCCTTCGGGTCCGGGGCCTACAATGAGCAGTTCTTC. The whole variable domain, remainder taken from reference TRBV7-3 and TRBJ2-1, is GAGVSQTPSNKVTEKGKYVELRCDPISGHTALYWYRQSLGQGPEFLIYFQGTGAADDSGLPNDRFFAVRPEGSVSTLKIQRTERGDSAVYLCASSSFGSGAYNEQFFGPGTRLTVL.